These T cell receptor beta chains were read from a single sample in a study of blood T cell repertoires in COVID-19. Profiling relied on immunoSEQ multiplex PCR, and the TCRdb table lists in-frame clones only, not all of them. The sample has about 39,000 clones; 65% to 80% are singletons. Sequenced input: peripheral blood. The source of these receptors is an elderly man with acute or convalescent COVID-19. Both conserved end residues are part of each CDR3. The order of the fields is V gene, CDR3 protein.

>TRBV3-1/TRBV3-2
CASSQDWAGGNSPLHF
>TRBV3-1/TRBV3-2
CASSQASTDTQYF
>TRBV7-6
CASSLQGLGYTF
>TRBV12-5
CASGTGGADTGELFF
>TRBV5-1
CASSLEQTGSEAFF
>TRBV5-1
CASSPDPDSANEQFF
>TRBV9
CASSVISGGEQYF
>TRBV7-3
CASSSSGGNYGYTF
>TRBV3-1/TRBV3-2
CASSQDPQGYNEQFF
>TRBV28
CASSLRRMSSYEQYF
>TRBV6-1
CASSELETDYEQYF
>TRBV6-5
CASSTGFYGYTF
>TRBV7-8
CASSQGGQIQYF
>TRBV6-1
CASSGMSRGSFYEQYF